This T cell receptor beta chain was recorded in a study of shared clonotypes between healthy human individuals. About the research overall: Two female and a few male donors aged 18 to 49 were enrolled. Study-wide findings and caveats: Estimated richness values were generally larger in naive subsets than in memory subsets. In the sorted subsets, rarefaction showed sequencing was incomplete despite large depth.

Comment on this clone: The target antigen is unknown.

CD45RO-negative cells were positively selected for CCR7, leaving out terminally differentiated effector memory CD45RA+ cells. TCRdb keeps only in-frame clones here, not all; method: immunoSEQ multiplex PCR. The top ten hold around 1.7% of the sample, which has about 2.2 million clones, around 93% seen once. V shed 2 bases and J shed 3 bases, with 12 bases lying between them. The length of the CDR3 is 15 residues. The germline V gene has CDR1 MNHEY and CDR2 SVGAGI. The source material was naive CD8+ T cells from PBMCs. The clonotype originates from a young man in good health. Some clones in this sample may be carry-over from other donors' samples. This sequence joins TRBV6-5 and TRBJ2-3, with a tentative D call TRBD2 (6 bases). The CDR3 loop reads CASSYERARTDTQYF. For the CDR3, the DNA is TGTGCCAGCAGTTACGAGCGGGCGAGGACAGATACGCAGTATTTT.